Presented here are 27 T cell receptor beta chains from one specimen sequenced in a study of cytomegalovirus exposure and HLA in healthy donors. The PCR used 60 Vbeta and 13 Jbeta primers. TCRdb's table, derived via immunoSEQ multiplex PCR, lists solely in-frame clones and lacks some. The sample includes 150,000 to 200,000 clones, roughly 80% of them seen just once. Sequencing input: PBMCs. The receptors here all came from a man aged 30 to 39 in good health and CMV-seropositive.

The rearrangement links TRBV5-1 to TRBJ2-7, with 12 bases that match TRBD1. This CDR3 spans 14 amino acids. Per germline, CDR1 SGHRS and CDR2 YFSETQ. J was trimmed by 6 bases and V by 4 bases; bases with no gene match: 5. The CDR3 here is CASSPGTGGFEQYF. CDR3 in DNA: TGCGCCAGCAGCCCCGGGACAGGGGGCTTCGAGCAGTACTTC.

The chain couples TRBV28 to TRBJ2-7, with a weak D call TRBD1 (7 bases). The CDR3 runs 15 residues. CDR1 MDHEN and CDR2 SYDVKM come from the germline V gene. Trimming removed 3 bases from V and 6 bases from J, with 18 bases in between. In DNA form, the CDR3 reads TGTGCCAGCAGTTTCCTGACAGGGACTGGCCGCGAGCAGTACTTC. This sequence encodes CASSFLTGTGREQYF.

V usage is TRBV7-3 and J usage is TRBJ2-1, with 7 bases aligning to TRBD2. In germline, CDR1 is SGHTA, CDR2 FQGTGA. CDR3 length equals 15 residues. J gave up 2 bases and V 4 bases, and 5 bases lay outside the gene matches. CDR3 sequence (DNA): TGTGCCAGCAGCTCGCGGGGGAGGGCCTACAATGAGCAGTTCTTC. Encoded protein: CASSSRGRAYNEQFF.

The chain combines TRBV15 with TRBJ1-1; D uncertain. CDR1 LNHNV and CDR2 YYDKDF come from the germline V gene (reference sequence). V lost 1 base to trimming and J lost 3 bases, with 9 bases between them. CDR3 length: 14 amino acids. CDR3 DNA sequence: TGTGCCACCAGCAGAGGATCGGGGTACACTGAAGCTTTCTTT. The encoded protein is CATSRGSGYTEAFF.

The J gene is TRBJ2-1, the V gene TRBV12-5, with D possibly matching TRBD2 (5 bases). V was trimmed by 4 bases and J by 2 bases, leaving 6 bases between them. CDR1 LGHNT and CDR2 FRNRAP come from the germline V gene. The CDR3 is 13 amino acids. The CDR3 here is CASGSGTYNEQFF. Here the CDR3 DNA reads TGTGCTAGTGGTTCCGGGACCTACAATGAGCAGTTCTTC.

The chain has TRBV25-1 and TRBJ1-2; D is unresolved. V gave up 6 bases and J gave up 5 bases, with 25 bases separating them. CDR1 and CDR2 from the germline V gene are MGHDK and SYGVNS. The CDR3 has 17 amino acids. The CDR3 sequence is CASSDPPRHGGTYGYTF. The CDR3, as DNA: TGTGCCAGCAGCGACCCCCCGAGACACGGTGGTACATATGGCTACACCTTC.

The J gene is TRBJ2-7, the V gene TRBV28; 7 bases are a match to TRBD1. J lost 1 base, V lost 6 bases, and 3 bases had no gene match. Per the germline V gene, CDR1 is MDHEN and CDR2 is SYDVKM. The CDR3 consists of 13 residues. CDR3 nucleotide sequence: TGTGCCAGCAGCGGGACAGTTTCCTACGAGCAGTACTTC. It specifies CASSGTVSYEQYF.

The V and J genes are TRBV10-3 and TRBJ2-7; the match to TRBD1 covers 8 bases. Germline lookup yields CDR1 ENHRY and CDR2 SYGVKD. Trimming cost V 5 bases and J 4 bases; bases outside gene matches: 10. The CDR3 spans 15 residues. This CDR3 is CAISPQGALGYEQYF. For the CDR3, the DNA is TGTGCCATCAGTCCCCAGGGGGCGCTGGGGTACGAGCAGTACTTC.

The chain has TRBV11-2 and TRBJ2-7, with D possibly being TRBD2 (6 bases). Trimming took 1 base from V and 2 from J, leaving 9 bases between them. The CDR3 spans 14 residues. Germline values: CDR1 SGHAT, CDR2 FQNNGV. CDR3 loop: CASSLGGGAYEQYF. The DNA of the CDR3 is TGTGCCAGCAGCTTAGGCGGAGGGGCCTACGAGCAGTACTTC.

The V gene is TRBV19, the J gene TRBJ2-3; the D gene is possibly TRBD2 (5 bases). There are 17 residues in the CDR3. Trimming cost V 5 bases and J 0 bases, with 18 bases left between them. The germline V gene encodes CDR1 LNHDA and CDR2 SQIVND (reference sequence). CDR3 region: CASSPLLMGRSTDTQYF. In DNA form, the CDR3 reads TGTGCCAGTAGTCCCCTCTTGATGGGGAGAAGCACAGATACGCAGTATTTT.

The V call is TRBV19, the J call TRBJ2-3, with 9 bases fitting TRBD1. The V segment lost 6 bases and the J segment 4 bases; nucleotides outside the gene matches: 5. Germline V lookup: CDR1 LNHDA, CDR2 SQIVND (reference sequence). The CDR3 extends over 14 amino acids. Here the CDR3 reads CASSPGQGADTQYF. The CDR3 coding sequence is TGTGCCAGTAGCCCGGGACAGGGTGCAGATACGCAGTATTTT.

To note about this clone: This same CDR3 is encoded by further DNA sequences in the sample. This chain joins TRBV6-4 and TRBJ1-2; possibly TRBD1 for D (6 bases). Trimming took off 0 bases at V and 5 bases at J, with 16 bases between the two ends. The CDR3 sequence is 16 residues long. Germline-derived CDR1 and CDR2 are MRHNA and SNTAGT. The CDR3, as DNA: TGTGCCAGCAGTGACTCGAGGCGGACAGCCCCTTATGGCTACACCTTC. Amino acid sequence: CASSDSRRTAPYGYTF.

This chain connects TRBV6-6 to TRBJ1-1; D is possibly TRBD1 (6 bases). The CDR3 runs 15 residues. The germline V gene has CDR1 MNHNY and CDR2 SVGAGI (reference sequence). The ends were cut back, 2 bases at V and 7 bases at J, with 17 bases in the middle. CDR3 amino acids: CASSYNRETRGEAFF. CDR3 nucleotide sequence: TGTGCCAGCAGTTACAACAGGGAAACCAGGGGTGAAGCTTTCTTT.

The V call is TRBV27, the J call TRBJ1-2, with a weak D call TRBD1 (5 bases). Trimming shortened V by 3 bases and J by 5 bases, and 13 bases separated the two germline ends. Per the germline V gene, CDR1 is MNHEY and CDR2 is SMNVEV (reference sequence). The CDR3 length is 14 residues. This chain's CDR3 is CASSFRGSLYGYTF. DNA of the CDR3: TGTGCCAGCAGTTTCCGGGGGAGCTTATATGGCTACACCTTC.

The gene calls are TRBV28 and TRBJ1-5; D is uncertain. V lost 6 bases and J 0 bases, leaving 12 bases between the germline ends. The germline V gene has CDR1 MDHEN and CDR2 SYDVKM. There are 15 residues in the CDR3. The CDR3 nucleotides read TGTGCCAGCAGAGGAGGGCAGCTTAGCAATCAGCCCCAGCATTTT. This translates into CASRGGQLSNQPQHF. The variable domain in full, with the rest retrieved from reference TRBV28 and TRBJ1-5, is DVKVTQSSRYLVKRTGEKVFLECVQDMDHENMFWYRQDPGLGLRLIYFSYDVKMKEKGDIPEGYSVSREKKERFSLILESASTNQTSMYLCASRGGQLSNQPQHFGDGTRLSIL.

The chain links TRBV5-1 to TRBJ1-2; 7 positions match TRBD1. The trim removed 3 bases at V and 4 bases at J, leaving 3 bases unmatched. Germline-derived CDR1 and CDR2 are SGHRS and YFSETQ. The CDR3 spans 13 residues. The CDR3 is CASSWTGAYGYTF. CDR3 bases: TGCGCCAGCAGCTGGACAGGAGCCTATGGCTACACCTTC.

This chain links TRBV7-6 with TRBJ1-3; D may be TRBD1 (6 bases). This CDR3 contains 13 residues. V was cut by 4 bases and J by 4 bases, with 8 bases left in between. The germline V gene has CDR1 SGHVS and CDR2 FNYEAQ. The CDR3 loop reads CASSYGQGNTIYF. The CDR3 region has the DNA TGTGCCAGCAGCTACGGACAGGGAAACACCATATATTTT.

Note on this clone: One junction end disagrees with the germline gene, perhaps due to a read error. The genes are TRBV7-7 and TRBJ2-2; 8 nucleotides match TRBD1. The CDR3 consists of 16 residues. CDR1 SSHAT and CDR2 FNYEAQ come from the germline V gene (reference sequence). CDR3 residues: CASSPSQGANTGELFF. CDR3 bases: TGTGCCAGCAGCCCGAGTCAGGGGGCGAATACCGGGGAGCTGTTTTTT.

The V gene is TRBV4-2, the J gene TRBJ2-1, with TRBD2 as a possible D gene (5 bases). The CDR3 loop spans 15 amino acids. The V gene's germline CDR1 is LGHNA and CDR2 YNFKEQ. With 0 bases removed from V and 5 bases from J, the gap between germline ends came to 11 bases. CDR3 residues: CASSQEAEPHNEQFF. CDR3 bases: TGTGCCAGCAGCCAAGAAGCGGAGCCCCACAATGAGCAGTTCTTC.

The V and J genes are TRBV4-2 and TRBJ2-5, with a weak D call TRBD2 (5 bases). Trimming removed 0 bases at V and 5 bases at J, with 10 bases between. CDR3 length: 14 amino acids. Per germline, CDR1 LGHNA and CDR2 YNFKEQ. The CDR3 here is CASSQEPSPETQYF. The DNA of the CDR3 is TGTGCCAGCAGCCAAGAGCCTAGCCCCGAGACCCAGTACTTC.

The J gene is TRBJ2-1, the V gene TRBV14; 8 nucleotides match TRBD1. Germline CDR1 reads SGHDN; CDR2 reads FVKESK. There are 16 residues in the CDR3. Germline trimming cut 3 bases from V and 3 bases from J; bases unmatched to any gene: 7. The CDR3 DNA follows: TGTGCCAGCAGCCACCTAACCAGGGGGCGCTACAATGAGCAGTTCTTC. Its translation: CASSHLTRGRYNEQFF. Supplemented by reference TRBV14 and TRBJ2-1, the full variable domain reads EAGVTQFPSHSVIEKGQTVTLRCDPISGHDNLYWYRRVMGKEIKFLLHFVKESKQDESGMPNNRFLAERTGGTYSTLKVQPAELEDSGVYFCASSHLTRGRYNEQFFGPGTRLTVL.

The chain employs TRBV7-9 and TRBJ2-1; D remains ambiguous. This CDR3 contains 14 residues. Trimming cost V 2 bases and J 6 bases, with 11 bases left between them. Germline CDR1 SEHNR, CDR2 FQNEAQ (reference sequence). The CDR3 protein is CASSLPVRGNEQFF. The CDR3 bases are TGTGCCAGCAGCTTACCGGTCCGAGGCAATGAGCAGTTCTTC.

The chain joins TRBV13 to TRBJ2-5; 8 bases line up with TRBD2. TRBJ2-7 explains the end of the DNA better; the J call may be wrong. Germline V gene sequence: CDR1 PRHDT, CDR2 FYEKMQ (reference sequence). CDR3 length equals 15 residues. CDR3 sequence: CASSTREAPPYEQYF. CDR3 DNA: TGTGCCAGCAGCACGCGGGAGGCCCCCCCCTACGAGCAGTACTTC.

The chain uses TRBV6-6 and TRBJ1-1; D may be TRBD1 (5 bases). Germline-derived CDR1 and CDR2 are MNHNY and SVGAGI (reference sequence). V gave up 3 bases and J gave up 0 bases, with 11 bases separating them. CDR3 length: 15 residues. The CDR3, as DNA: TGTGCCAGCAGTTATATGGCAGGGATGAACACTGAAGCTTTCTTT. This codes for CASSYMAGMNTEAFF.

This chain connects TRBV30 to TRBJ1-5; D not resolved. The CDR3 totals 13 residues. V dropped 3 bases and J dropped 7 bases, with 13 bases sitting between them. Germline assignment: CDR1 GTSNPN and CDR2 SVGIG (reference sequence). The CDR3 sequence: CAWSYQRAQPQHF. The CDR3 DNA follows: TGTGCCTGGAGCTATCAGAGGGCCCAGCCCCAGCATTTT.

The chain has TRBV7-9 and TRBJ2-7; TRBD2 matches 8 bases. The CDR3 loop spans 16 amino acids. Trimming took 5 bases from V and 2 from J; bases not matched to a gene: 11. Germline CDR1 and CDR2: SEHNR and FQNEAQ (reference sequence). The CDR3 sequence is CASSHISGLGAYEQYF. The CDR3 nucleotides read TGTGCCAGCAGCCACATTTCGGGACTAGGGGCCTACGAGCAGTACTTC.

The V call is TRBV6-5, the J call TRBJ1-4; possibly TRBD1 for D (6 bases). The length of the CDR3 is 15 residues. The germline V and J ends were trimmed by 6 bases and 2 bases, with 13 bases remaining between them. CDR1 MNHEY and CDR2 SVGAGI come from the germline V gene. The CDR3 region is CASRTTGSTNEKLFF. The CDR3 bases are TGTGCCAGCAGAACTACAGGGTCGACTAATGAAAAACTGTTTTTT.